Below, 19 T cell receptor beta chains from the same sample are listed, as sequenced in a study of blood T cell repertoires in COVID-19. Sequencing was performed with immunoSEQ multiplex PCR; in TCRdb, only in-frame clones are kept and a portion is missing. The table lists about 520,000 clones, roughly 85% of them singletons. The specimen was peripheral blood. These TCRs come from a human donor in a cohort sampled during active COVID-19.

The V and J genes are TRBV5-4 and TRBJ1-1; the D gene is possibly TRBD1 (6 bases). This CDR3 is built from 13 residues. V lost 4 bases to trimming and J lost 1 base, with 8 bases between them. Germline-derived CDR1 and CDR2 are SGHNT and YYREEE (reference sequence). The CDR3 loop is CASSRTENTEAFF. The CDR3 region has the DNA TGTGCCAGCAGCCGGACAGAGAACACTGAAGCTTTCTTT.

V gene TRBV6-5 combines with J gene TRBJ1-1, with no clear D. The V gene's germline CDR1 is MNHEY and CDR2 SVGAGI. Trimming pared 4 bases from V and 2 bases from J, leaving 14 bases between. This CDR3 region has 15 residues. The CDR3 DNA is TGTGCCAGCAGTTGGGCGATAGGAATAAACACTGAAGCTTTCTTT. Translation gives CASSWAIGINTEAFF.

The chain links TRBV10-3 to TRBJ2-3, with 10 bases lining up with TRBD2. From germline, CDR1 is ENHRY and CDR2 SYGVKD. CDR3 length: 16 residues. The V gene end was trimmed by 5 bases and the J gene end by 0 bases; junction bases not matched to a gene: 5. The CDR3, as DNA: TGTGCCATCAGTATTGGGACTAGCGCCAGCACAGATACGCAGTATTTT. Residues: CAISIGTSASTDTQYF.

The J gene is TRBJ1-5, the V gene TRBV27; 8 bases fit TRBD1. The CDR3 extends over 14 amino acids. Germline V gene lookup returns CDR1 MNHEY and CDR2 SMNVEV (reference sequence). The J segment lost 4 bases and the V segment lost 6 bases, leaving 5 bases of the junction unmatched. The CDR3 loop reads CASSIQGGNQPQHF. The CDR3 DNA reads TGTGCCAGCAGCATACAGGGGGGGAATCAGCCCCAGCATTTT.

V is TRBV27 and J is TRBJ1-1; D gene ambiguous. The CDR3 consists of 14 residues. The V end was cut by 3 bases, the J end by 1 base, with 9 bases between. Germline CDR1 and CDR2: MNHEY and SMNVEV (reference sequence). The CDR3 DNA reads as TGTGCCAGCAGTTTTGGGAGGGCGAACACTGAAGCTTTCTTT. This codes for CASSFGRANTEAFF.

CDR3 coding DNA: TGTGCCTGGAGAGTTTCCCGGGGACAGGGAGCCCCATACGAGCAGTACTTC. This encodes CAWRVSRGQGAPYEQYF. The V and J genes are TRBV30 and TRBJ2-7; 9 positions match TRBD1. This CDR3 is built from 17 residues. Germline lookup yields CDR1 GTSNPN and CDR2 SVGIG (reference sequence). Losses at the gene ends were 3 bases for V and 4 bases for J; bases not matched to a gene: 16.

The table lists this clone with a count of one. The rearrangement links TRBV5-5 to TRBJ2-1, with 7 bases aligning to TRBD2. Trimming removed 2 bases from V and 3 bases from J; junction bases left unmatched: 5. This CDR3 region has 15 residues. Germline V gene data show CDR1 as SGHKS and CDR2 as YYEKEE (reference sequence). The CDR3 spells CASSFEGGNYNEQFF. The CDR3 bases are TGTGCCAGCAGCTTTGAGGGAGGGAACTACAATGAGCAGTTCTTC.

This chain connects TRBV3-1 (or the pseudogene TRBV3-2) to TRBJ1-3, with a weak D call TRBD1 (5 bases). Germline values: CDR1 LGHDT, CDR2 YNNKEL (reference sequence). Trimming removed 1 base at V and 4 bases at J, with 17 bases between. This CDR3 contains 17 residues. The CDR3 DNA reads TGTGCCAGCAGCCAAGTATGGCTGGCAGGGCCCGGAAACACCATATATTTT. Translated, it gives CASSQVWLAGPGNTIYF.

The V and J genes are TRBV7-3 and TRBJ2-7, with D maybe TRBD2 (6 bases). The germline V gene has CDR1 SGHTA and CDR2 FQGTGA. The length of the CDR3 is 14 residues. Trimming left V 2 bases short and J 3 bases short, with 11 bases between. In nucleotides, the CDR3 is TGTGCCAGCAGCTTAGGGGGGACGGGCTACGAGCAGTACTTC. As protein: CASSLGGTGYEQYF. Looking up the rest from reference TRBV7-3 and TRBJ2-7 gives the full variable domain: GAGVSQTPSNKVTEKGKYVELRCDPISGHTALYWYRQSLGQGPEFLIYFQGTGAADDSGLPNDRFFAVRPEGSVSTLKIQRTERGDSAVYLCASSLGGTGYEQYFGPGTRLTVT.

This clone was counted at least ten times. This chain connects TRBV10-3 to TRBJ2-7, with 9 bases fitting TRBD1. The length of the CDR3 is 15 residues. J lost 4 bases, V lost 0 bases, and 4 bases had no gene match. In germline, CDR1 is ENHRY, CDR2 SYGVKD. CDR3 loop: CAISESTGGAYEQYF. The CDR3 DNA reads as TGTGCCATCAGTGAGTCCACAGGGGGCGCGTACGAGCAGTACTTC.

This rearrangement joins TRBV6-6 to TRBJ1-4; 11 nucleotides match TRBD1. The CDR3 extends over 14 amino acids. The V gene's germline CDR1 is MNHNY and CDR2 SVGAGI (reference sequence). The J segment lost 7 bases and the V segment lost 7 bases, leaving 5 bases of the junction unmatched. The CDR3 DNA sequence: TGTGCCAGCATAATTGGGACAGGGGGTGAAAAACTGTTTTTT. As protein: CASIIGTGGEKLFF.

The chain is built from TRBV11-2 and TRBJ2-1; 7 bases fit TRBD2. J gave up 9 bases and V 3 bases, and 20 bases lay outside the gene matches. This CDR3 contains 18 residues. CDR1 and CDR2 (germline): SGHAT, FQNNGV. The CDR3 spells CASSFSVSGGGFSGEQFF. In DNA form, the CDR3 reads TGTGCCAGCAGCTTTTCCGTTTCGGGAGGTGGTTTTAGTGGTGAGCAGTTCTTC.

This chain links TRBV7-3 with TRBJ2-5; D remains unclear. V lost 0 bases and J 4 bases, leaving 9 bases between the germline ends. Germline V lookup: CDR1 SGHTA, CDR2 FQGTGA. This CDR3 contains 14 residues. In nucleotides, the CDR3 is TGTGCCAGCAGCTTAACTCGGCGGCCAGAGACCCAGTACTTC. Translated: CASSLTRRPETQYF.

The chain carries TRBV25-1 and TRBJ1-1, with TRBD1 identical over 7 bases. The germline V gene encodes CDR1 MGHDK and CDR2 SYGVNS. The CDR3 is made up of 17 amino acids. J was trimmed by 0 bases and V by 7 bases; bases with no gene match: 14. CDR3 DNA sequence: TGTGCCAGCATTCTCATGACAGGGCCCTCTCTGAACACTGAAGCTTTCTTT. Translation gives CASILMTGPSLNTEAFF. Using reference TRBV25-1 and TRBJ1-1 for the parts outside the CDR3, the full variable domain is EADIYQTPRYLVIGTGKKITLECSQTMGHDKMYWYQQDPGMELHLIHYSYGVNSTEKGDLSSESTVSRIRTEHFPLTLESARPSHTSQYLCASILMTGPSLNTEAFFGQGTRLTVV.

The chain couples TRBV9 to TRBJ2-7; TRBD2 matches at 11 bases. This CDR3 is built from 18 residues. V shed 4 bases and J 0 bases; nucleotides not matched to a gene: 12. Germline values: CDR1 SGDLS, CDR2 YYNGEE. CDR3 sequence: CASSQRAPGTSGSYEQYF. The CDR3 coding sequence is TGTGCCAGCAGCCAAAGAGCTCCCGGGACTAGCGGCTCCTACGAGCAGTACTTC.

The chain is built from TRBV19 and TRBJ2-5; D perhaps matches TRBD2 (5 bases). This CDR3 region has 14 residues. V lost 0 bases to trimming and J lost 5 bases, with 10 bases between them. The V gene's germline CDR1 is LNHDA and CDR2 SQIVND (reference sequence). The CDR3 sequence is CASSIDPGGETQYF. The CDR3 region has the DNA TGTGCCAGTAGTATAGACCCCGGCGGGGAGACCCAGTACTTC.

The genes are TRBV5-1 and TRBJ2-2; 14 bases match TRBD2. This CDR3 has 18 amino acids. Losses at the gene ends were 7 bases for V and 4 bases for J; bases not matched to a gene: 12. Germline CDR1 and CDR2: SGHRS and YFSETQ. The CDR3 region has the DNA TGCGCCAGCTCTGAGGCCGGGACTAGCGGGAGTGGCACCGGGGAGCTGTTTTTT. Protein sequence: CASSEAGTSGSGTGELFF.

The J gene is TRBJ2-2, the V gene TRBV3-1 (or the pseudogene TRBV3-2); tentatively, D is TRBD1 (6 bases). Germline V gives CDR1 LGHDT, CDR2 YNNKEL (reference sequence). Trimming left V 6 bases short and J 5 bases short, with 13 bases between. The CDR3 runs to 14 residues. In nucleotides, the CDR3 is TGTGCCAGCAGGCACAGGGTACGGACCGGGGAGCTGTTTTTT. It is translated as CASRHRVRTGELFF.

The chain carries TRBV29-1 and TRBJ2-3; D not resolved. V was cut by 4 bases and J by 0 bases, with 11 bases left in between. There are 14 residues in the CDR3. Germline CDR1 and CDR2: SQVTM and ANQGSEA. This CDR3 is CSVGESVSTDTQYF. As DNA, the CDR3 is TGCAGCGTTGGTGAGAGCGTTAGCACAGATACGCAGTATTTT.